The entry that follows covers one TCR beta chain sequence. The antigen is undetermined. The record originates from a study of post-analysis software for immune sequencing data. Findings and limits, study-wide: Those samples that were prepared in the same batch co-clustered strongly by F measure. Among multiple sclerosis patients, normalized Chao1 diversity was significantly below that of controls. About five TRBV segments occurring more often in patients than controls included TRBV5-6, TRBV5-1 and TRBV20-1.

cDNA libraries for TCR beta contained unique molecular identifiers. Input populations of roughly 0.9 to 10 million T cells gave rise to 500,000 or so cDNA molecules. TCRdb reprocessed the PCR reads via MiXCR and lists one record per CDR3 protein. Of 650,000 to 850,000 distinct CDR3 sequences listed, about 50% are singletons. This CDR3 is 15 amino acids long. Per the germline V gene, CDR1 is SGHRS and CDR2 is YFSETQ. V trimming: 2 bases; J trimming: 5 bases; junction bases outside the gene matches: 9. Material: blood. This sequence joins TRBV5-1 and TRBJ2-7; TRBD1 matches at 8 bases. This receptor was identified in a girl aged 10-17 years with multiple sclerosis. The CDR3 spells CASSFMTGASDEQYF. The DNA for the CDR3 is TGCGCCAGCAGCTTTATGACAGGGGCTTCAGACGAGCAGTACTTC. The entire variable domain, with the rest obtained from reference TRBV5-1 and TRBJ2-7, is as follows: KAGVTQTPRYLIKTRGQQVTLSCSPISGHRSVSWYQQTPGQGLQFLFEYFSETQRNKGNFPGRFSGRQFSNSRSEMNVSTLELGDSALYLCASSFMTGASDEQYFGPGTRLTVT.